Given below is one T cell receptor (beta chain) in context. The target antigen is unknown. The data derive from a study of T cell responses to AZD1222 COVID-19 vaccine. Whole-study findings and limits: Mostly white British, mostly female donors; authors suggested clonal diversity may be underestimated. Mapped onto spike, vaccine-associated CD4 TCRs spanned it and were dominant at 160-218 and 743-854. Repertoire samples came only from after the peak T cell response.

Sequencing was performed with immunoSEQ multiplex PCR; in TCRdb, only in-frame clones are kept and a portion is missing. The profile shows roughly 140,000 clones, roughly 92% of them singletons. Per germline, CDR1 MDHEN and CDR2 SYDVKM. Trimming took off 6 bases at V and 5 bases at J, with 14 bases between the two ends. The CDR3 spans 14 residues. Source: peripheral blood, taken on day 0 of AZD1222 vaccination. The sequence was obtained from an adult in good health. This sequence joins TRBV28 and TRBJ1-5, with unresolved D. CDR3 region: CASSSRAGDQPQHF. CDR3 bases: TGTGCCAGCAGCTCGAGGGCGGGTGATCAGCCCCAGCATTTT.